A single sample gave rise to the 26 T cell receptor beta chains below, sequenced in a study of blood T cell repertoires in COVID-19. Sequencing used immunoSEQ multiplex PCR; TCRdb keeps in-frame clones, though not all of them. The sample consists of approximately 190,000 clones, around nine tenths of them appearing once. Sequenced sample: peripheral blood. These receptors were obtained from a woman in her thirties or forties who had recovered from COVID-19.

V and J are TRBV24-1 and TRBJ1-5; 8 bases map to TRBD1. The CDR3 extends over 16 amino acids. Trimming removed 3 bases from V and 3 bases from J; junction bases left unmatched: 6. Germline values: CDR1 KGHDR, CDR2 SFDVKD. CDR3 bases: TGTGCCACCAGTGATCCGGACAGGGCGTTCAATCAGCCCCAGCATTTT. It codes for CATSDPDRAFNQPQHF.

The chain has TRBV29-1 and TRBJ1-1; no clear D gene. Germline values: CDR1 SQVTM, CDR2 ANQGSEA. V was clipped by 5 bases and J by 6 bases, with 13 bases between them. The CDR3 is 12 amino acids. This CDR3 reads CSVPTASAEAFF. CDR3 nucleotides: TGCAGCGTTCCTACTGCGAGCGCTGAAGCTTTCTTT. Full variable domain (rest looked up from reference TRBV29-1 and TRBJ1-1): SAVISQKPSRDICQRGTSLTIQCQVDSQVTMMFWYRQQPGQSLTLIATANQGSEATYESGFVIDKFPISRPNLTFSTLTVSNMSPEDSSIYLCSVPTASAEAFFGQGTRLTVV.

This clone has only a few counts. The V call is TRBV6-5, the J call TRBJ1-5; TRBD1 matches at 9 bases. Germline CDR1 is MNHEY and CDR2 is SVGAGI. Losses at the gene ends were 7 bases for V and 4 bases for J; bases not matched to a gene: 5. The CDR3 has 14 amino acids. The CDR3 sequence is CASTWTGENQPQHF. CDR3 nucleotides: TGTGCCAGCACCTGGACAGGGGAGAATCAGCCCCAGCATTTT.

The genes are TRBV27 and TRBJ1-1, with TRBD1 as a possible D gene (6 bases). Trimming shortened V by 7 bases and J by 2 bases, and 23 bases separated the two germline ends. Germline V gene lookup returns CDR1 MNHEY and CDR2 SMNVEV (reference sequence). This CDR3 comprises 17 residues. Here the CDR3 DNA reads TGTGCCAGCACCCGGACAGCGAGTACATTACATAACACTGAAGCTTTCTTT. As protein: CASTRTASTLHNTEAFF.

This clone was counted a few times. The CDR3 loop reads CATSLRQDNLDGYTF. CDR3 in DNA: TGTGCCACCAGCCTCCGACAGGACAACCTCGATGGCTACACCTTC. The chain has TRBV15 and TRBJ1-2; a possible D gene is TRBD1 (6 bases). The CDR3 totals 15 residues. V was trimmed by 5 bases and J by 6 bases, leaving 19 bases between them. Looked up from germline, CDR1 is LNHNV and CDR2 is YYDKDF (reference sequence).

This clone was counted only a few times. CDR3 nucleotides: TGCGCCAGCAATCATGTGGCGGGAGTGACCTACGAGCAGTACTTC. Amino acids: CASNHVAGVTYEQYF. This chain connects TRBV5-1 to TRBJ2-7, with 7 bases lining up with TRBD2. Germline V CDR1 and CDR2: SGHRS, YFSETQ. After removal of 6 bases from V and 2 bases from J, the junction contained 11 bases not matched to a gene. This CDR3 region has 15 residues.

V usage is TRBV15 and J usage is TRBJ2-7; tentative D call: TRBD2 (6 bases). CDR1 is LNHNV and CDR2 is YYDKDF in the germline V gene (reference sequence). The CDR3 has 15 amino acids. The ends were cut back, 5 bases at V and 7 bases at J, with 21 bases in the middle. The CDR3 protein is CATSPPYPGVREQYF. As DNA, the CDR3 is TGTGCCACCAGCCCACCCTATCCGGGGGTGCGGGAGCAGTACTTC.

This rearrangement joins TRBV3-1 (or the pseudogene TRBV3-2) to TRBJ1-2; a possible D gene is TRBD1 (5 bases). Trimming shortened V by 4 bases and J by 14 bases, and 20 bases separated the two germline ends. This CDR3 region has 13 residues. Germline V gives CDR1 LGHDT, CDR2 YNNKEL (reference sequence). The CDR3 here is CASSPQGTLSRTF. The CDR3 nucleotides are TGTGCCAGCAGCCCTCAGGGAACCTTATCTCGGACCTTC.

Written as DNA, the CDR3 is TGTGCCAGCAGCTTTAGGGCGGGAGGGCCTTTTAAGACCCAGTACTTC. This sequence encodes CASSFRAGGPFKTQYF. The rearrangement links TRBV11-2 to TRBJ2-5; 9 bases are shared with TRBD2. The CDR3 spans 16 residues. J gave up 6 bases and V 3 bases, and 11 bases lay outside the gene matches. Germline loops: CDR1 SGHAT, CDR2 FQNNGV.

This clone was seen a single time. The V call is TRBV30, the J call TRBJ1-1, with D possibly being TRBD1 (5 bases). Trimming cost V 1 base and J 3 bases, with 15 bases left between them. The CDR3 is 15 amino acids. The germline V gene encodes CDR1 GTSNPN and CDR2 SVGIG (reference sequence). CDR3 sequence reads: CAWSAGLGAYTEAFF. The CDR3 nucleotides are TGTGCCTGGAGTGCGGGACTCGGAGCGTACACTGAAGCTTTCTTT.

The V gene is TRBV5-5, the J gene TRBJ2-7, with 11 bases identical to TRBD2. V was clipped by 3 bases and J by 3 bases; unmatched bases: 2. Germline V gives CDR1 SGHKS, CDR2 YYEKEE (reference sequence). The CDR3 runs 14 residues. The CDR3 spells CASSWTSGYYEQYF. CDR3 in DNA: TGTGCCAGCAGCTGGACTAGCGGGTACTACGAGCAGTACTTC.

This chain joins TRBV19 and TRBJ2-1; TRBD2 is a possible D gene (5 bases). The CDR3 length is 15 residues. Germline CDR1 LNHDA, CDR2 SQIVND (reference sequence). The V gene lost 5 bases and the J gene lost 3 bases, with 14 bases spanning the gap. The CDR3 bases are TGTGCCAGTAGTTTCGGACTGCTAATCTACAATGAGCAGTTCTTC. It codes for CASSFGLLIYNEQFF.

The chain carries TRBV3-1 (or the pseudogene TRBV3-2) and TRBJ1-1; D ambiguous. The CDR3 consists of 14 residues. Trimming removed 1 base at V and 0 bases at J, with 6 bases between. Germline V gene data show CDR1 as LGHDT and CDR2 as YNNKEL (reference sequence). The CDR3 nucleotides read TGTGCCAGCAGCCAAGGAGATATGAACACTGAAGCTTTCTTT. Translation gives CASSQGDMNTEAFF.

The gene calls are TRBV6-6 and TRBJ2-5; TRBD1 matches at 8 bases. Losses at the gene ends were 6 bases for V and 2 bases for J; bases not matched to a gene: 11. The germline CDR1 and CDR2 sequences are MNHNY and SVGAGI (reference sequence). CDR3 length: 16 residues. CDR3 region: CASSSSGTGMQETQYF. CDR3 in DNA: TGTGCCAGCAGCAGCTCGGGGACAGGAATGCAAGAGACCCAGTACTTC.

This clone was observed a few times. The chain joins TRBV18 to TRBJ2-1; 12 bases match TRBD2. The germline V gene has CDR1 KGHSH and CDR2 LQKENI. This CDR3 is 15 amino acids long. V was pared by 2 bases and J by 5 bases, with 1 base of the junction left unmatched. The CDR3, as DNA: TGTGCCAGCTCACCAACTAGCGGGAGGAACAATGAGCAGTTCTTC. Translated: CASSPTSGRNNEQFF. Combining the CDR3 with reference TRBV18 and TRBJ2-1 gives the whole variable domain NAGVMQNPRHLVRRRGQEARLRCSPMKGHSHVYWYRQLPEEGLKFMVYLQKENIIDESGMPKERFSAEFPKEGPSILRIQQVVRGDSAAYFCASSPTSGRNNEQFFGPGTRLTVL.

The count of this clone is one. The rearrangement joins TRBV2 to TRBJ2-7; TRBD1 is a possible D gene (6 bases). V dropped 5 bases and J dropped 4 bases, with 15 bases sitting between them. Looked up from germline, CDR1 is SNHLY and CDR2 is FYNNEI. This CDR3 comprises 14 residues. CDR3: CASSPARDIYEQYF. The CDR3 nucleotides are TGTGCCAGCAGTCCCGCACGGGACATTTACGAGCAGTACTTC.

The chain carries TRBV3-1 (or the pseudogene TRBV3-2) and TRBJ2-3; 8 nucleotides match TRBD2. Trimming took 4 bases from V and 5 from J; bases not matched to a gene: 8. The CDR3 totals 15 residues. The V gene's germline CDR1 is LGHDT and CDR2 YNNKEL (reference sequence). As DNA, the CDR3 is TGTGCCAGCAGCCCCCTACGGGAGGGGGAAGATACGCAGTATTTT. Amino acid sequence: CASSPLREGEDTQYF.

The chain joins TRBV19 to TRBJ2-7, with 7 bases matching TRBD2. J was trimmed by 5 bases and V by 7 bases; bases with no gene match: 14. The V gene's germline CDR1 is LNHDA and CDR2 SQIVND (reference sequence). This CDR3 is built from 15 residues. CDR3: CASNPASGSFHEQYF. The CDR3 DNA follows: TGTGCCAGTAATCCCGCTAGCGGTTCCTTCCACGAGCAGTACTTC.

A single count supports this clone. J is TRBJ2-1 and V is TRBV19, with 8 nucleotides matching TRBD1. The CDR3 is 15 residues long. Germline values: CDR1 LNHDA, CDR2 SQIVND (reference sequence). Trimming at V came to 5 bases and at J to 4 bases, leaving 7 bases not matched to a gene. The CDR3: CASSPPGQVYNEQFF. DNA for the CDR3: TGTGCCAGTAGTCCCCCGGGACAGGTATACAATGAGCAGTTCTTC.

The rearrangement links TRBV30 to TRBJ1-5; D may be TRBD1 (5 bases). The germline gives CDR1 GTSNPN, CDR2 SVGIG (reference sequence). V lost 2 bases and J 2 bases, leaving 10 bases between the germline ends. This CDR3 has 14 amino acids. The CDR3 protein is CAWSFGGGNQPQHF. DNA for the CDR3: TGTGCCTGGAGTTTCGGGGGTGGCAATCAGCCCCAGCATTTT.

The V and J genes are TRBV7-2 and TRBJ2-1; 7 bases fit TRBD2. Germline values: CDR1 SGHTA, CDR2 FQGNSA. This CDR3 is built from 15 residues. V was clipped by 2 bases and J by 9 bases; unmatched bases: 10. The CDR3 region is CASSLIEFWGGEQFF. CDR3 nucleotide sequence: TGTGCCAGCAGCTTAATTGAGTTTTGGGGGGGTGAGCAGTTCTTC. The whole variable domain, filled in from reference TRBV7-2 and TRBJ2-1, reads GAGVSQSPSNKVTEKGKDVELRCDPISGHTALYWYRQSLGQGLEFLIYFQGNSAPDKSGLPSDRFSAERTGGSVSTLTIQRTQQEDSAVYLCASSLIEFWGGEQFFGPGTRLTVL.

This chain's CDR3 is CASSVDRSNTEAFF. CDR3 DNA: TGTGCCAGCAGCGTCGACAGGTCGAACACTGAAGCTTTCTTT. The chain links TRBV27 to TRBJ1-1; the D gene is possibly TRBD1 (6 bases). Trimming stripped 6 bases from V and 1 base from J, with 12 bases between. Germline assignment: CDR1 MNHEY and CDR2 SMNVEV (reference sequence). CDR3 size: 14 residues.

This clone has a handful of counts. CDR3 region: CASSQLAGAVEQFF. For the CDR3, the DNA is TGTGCCAGCAGTCAACTAGCGGGAGCTGTAGAGCAGTTCTTC. The gene calls are TRBV6-2 or TRBV6-3 and TRBJ2-1; 11 nucleotides align to TRBD2. V lost 5 bases and J lost 10; bases outside the gene matches: 7. The CDR3 covers 14 residues. CDR1 is MNHEY and CDR2 is SVGEGT in the germline V gene.

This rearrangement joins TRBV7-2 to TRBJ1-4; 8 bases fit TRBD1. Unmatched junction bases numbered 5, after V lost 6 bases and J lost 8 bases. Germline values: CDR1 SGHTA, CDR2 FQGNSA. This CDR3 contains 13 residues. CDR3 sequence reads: CASSDRGGEKLFF. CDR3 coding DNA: TGTGCCAGCAGTGACAGGGGTGGCGAAAAACTGTTTTTT.

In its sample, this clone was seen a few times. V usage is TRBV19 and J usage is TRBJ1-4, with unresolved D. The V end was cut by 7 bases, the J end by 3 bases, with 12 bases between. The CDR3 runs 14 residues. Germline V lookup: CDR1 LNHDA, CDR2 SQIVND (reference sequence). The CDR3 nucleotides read TGTGCCAGTACCGAGGTGTTTCCTAATGAAAAACTGTTTTTT. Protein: CASTEVFPNEKLFF.

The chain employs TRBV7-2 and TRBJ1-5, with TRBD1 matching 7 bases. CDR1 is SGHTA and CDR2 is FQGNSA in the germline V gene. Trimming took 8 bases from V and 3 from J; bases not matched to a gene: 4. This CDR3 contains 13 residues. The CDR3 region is CASRGQFNQPQHF. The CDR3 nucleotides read TGTGCCAGCCGGGGACAGTTCAATCAGCCCCAGCATTTT.